This T cell receptor (beta chain) was captured in a study of T cells in localized non-small cell lung cancer. Some clones are missing from TCRdb's copy, which holds only in-frame ones; the method was immunoSEQ multiplex PCR. The table has roughly 35,000 clones, around 92% seen once. Germline loops: CDR1 MNHNY, CDR2 SVGAGI (reference sequence). V lost 4 bases, J lost 3 bases, and 7 bases stayed unmatched. CDR3 length equals 15 residues. The source of this sequence is a female donor of 60 years or more with stage I lung adenocarcinoma. The sequences come from peripheral blood, collected before any cancer treatment. The rearrangement joins TRBV6-6 to TRBJ2-3; TRBD2 aligns across 7 bases. For the CDR3, the DNA is TGTGCCAGCAGTTCCCCAGGGCGGGGGACAGATACGCAGTATTTT. Its protein product is CASSSPGRGTDTQYF.